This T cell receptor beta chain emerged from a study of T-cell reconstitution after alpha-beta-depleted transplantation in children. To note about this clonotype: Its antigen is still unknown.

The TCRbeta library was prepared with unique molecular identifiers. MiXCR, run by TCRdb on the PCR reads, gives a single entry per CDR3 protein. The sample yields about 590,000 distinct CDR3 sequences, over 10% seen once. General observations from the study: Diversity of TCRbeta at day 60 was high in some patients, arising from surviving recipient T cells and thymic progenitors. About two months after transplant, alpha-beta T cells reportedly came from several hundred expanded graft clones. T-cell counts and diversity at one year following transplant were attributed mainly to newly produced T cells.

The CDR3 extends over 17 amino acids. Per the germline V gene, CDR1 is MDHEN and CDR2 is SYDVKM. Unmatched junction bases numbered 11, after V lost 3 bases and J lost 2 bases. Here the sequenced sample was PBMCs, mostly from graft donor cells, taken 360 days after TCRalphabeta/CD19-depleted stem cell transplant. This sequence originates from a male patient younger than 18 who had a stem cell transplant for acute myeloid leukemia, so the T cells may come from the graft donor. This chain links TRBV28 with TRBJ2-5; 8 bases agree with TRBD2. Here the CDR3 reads CASSFPGGGGWQETQYF. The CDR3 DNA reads TGTGCCAGCAGTTTCCCCGGGGGGGGAGGGTGGCAAGAGACCCAGTACTTC.